Presented here are 30 T cell receptor beta chains from one specimen sequenced in a study of shared clonotypes between healthy human individuals. Produced via immunoSEQ multiplex PCR; TCRdb's table is partial and in-frame only. The profile shows roughly 2.6 million clones, approximately 94% of them singletons. Material for sequencing was naive CD4+ T cells sorted from blood. The subset denotes: CD45RA+ positively selected. All receptors derive from a man younger than 30 in good health.

The rearrangement links TRBV5-1 to TRBJ1-2; tentative D call: TRBD1 (6 bases). CDR3 length: 15 amino acids. Trimming pared 0 bases from V and 2 bases from J, leaving 11 bases between. CDR1 and CDR2 (germline): SGHRS, YFSETQ. The CDR3 here is CASSLGQAGNYGYTF. The DNA for the CDR3 is TGCGCCAGCAGCTTGGGACAGGCCGGGAACTATGGCTACACCTTC.

J is TRBJ1-4 and V is TRBV27, with TRBD1 identical over 7 bases. CDR1 is MNHEY and CDR2 is SMNVEV in the germline V gene (reference sequence). The CDR3 is 15 amino acids. The trim removed 4 bases at V and 2 bases at J, leaving 4 bases unmatched. CDR3 loop: CASSSQGVTNEKLFF. Here the CDR3 DNA reads TGTGCCAGCAGTTCTCAGGGGGTCACTAATGAAAAACTGTTTTTT.

This clone was seen a handful of times. The same CDR3 arises from other DNA sequences in this sample as well. J is TRBJ1-2 and V is TRBV10-3; D is ambiguous. Deletions cut 0 bases from V and 2 bases from J, with 4 bases between. CDR3 length equals 13 residues. CDR1 and CDR2 (germline): ENHRY, SYGVKD. CDR3 sequence: CAISESGNYGYTF. As DNA, the CDR3 is TGTGCCATCAGTGAGTCCGGGAACTATGGCTACACCTTC.

The chain is built from TRBV29-1 and TRBJ1-2; weak D call: TRBD1 (6 bases). Germline lookup yields CDR1 SQVTM and CDR2 ANQGSEA. The CDR3 runs to 11 residues. The CDR3 bases are TGCAGTACTGATACAGGGTATGGCTACACCTTC. Translation: CSTDTGYGYTF.

This sequence joins TRBV6-1 and TRBJ1-3; possibly TRBD1 for D (5 bases). Trimming took 3 bases from V and 0 from J, leaving 21 bases between them. This CDR3 comprises 19 residues. Germline CDR1 reads MNHNS; CDR2 reads SASEGT. Here the CDR3 reads CASSDEGSQPFISGNTIYF. The CDR3 DNA reads as TGTGCCAGCAGTGATGAGGGGTCCCAACCCTTTATCTCTGGAAACACCATATATTTT.

The chain recombines TRBV19 with TRBJ2-7, with D possibly being TRBD2 (6 bases). Per germline, CDR1 LNHDA and CDR2 SQIVND (reference sequence). This CDR3 region has 17 residues. V shed 1 base and J shed 0 bases, with 16 bases lying between them. The CDR3 nucleotides read TGTGCCAGTAGTATAGCCAAGGGAGGACCCAGCTCCTACGAGCAGTACTTC. It translates to CASSIAKGGPSSYEQYF.

This rearrangement joins TRBV5-5 to TRBJ2-7; 8 nucleotides agree with TRBD1. The V gene end was trimmed by 4 bases and the J gene end by 6 bases; junction bases not matched to a gene: 12. Germline loops: CDR1 SGHKS, CDR2 YYEKEE (reference sequence). This CDR3 is built from 15 residues. The CDR3 spells CASSPRTGRSGEQYF. CDR3 coding DNA: TGTGCCAGCAGCCCGAGGACAGGGAGATCCGGCGAGCAGTACTTC.

The chain employs TRBV2 and TRBJ2-7, with 7 positions matching TRBD2. The CDR3 sequence is 15 residues long. The germline gives CDR1 SNHLY, CDR2 FYNNEI. V lost 5 bases and J lost 0; bases outside the gene matches: 7. CDR3 coding DNA: TGTGCCAGCAGTTATATAGCGGGTATCTCCTACGAGCAGTACTTC. It encodes CASSYIAGISYEQYF.

CDR3 DNA: TGTGCCAGCAGCTCCCGCGTGGGCAGCACTGAAGCTTTCTTT. This gives the protein CASSSRVGSTEAFF. The gene calls are TRBV7-2 and TRBJ1-1; no clear D. Trimming removed 4 bases from V and 4 bases from J, with 13 bases in between. The CDR3 sequence is 14 residues long. The germline V gene has CDR1 SGHTA and CDR2 FQGNSA.

The chain is built from TRBV7-9 and TRBJ2-3, with 12 bases fitting TRBD2. V gave up 7 bases and J gave up 4 bases; unmatched junction bases: 6. CDR3 length equals 15 residues. CDR1 is SEHNR and CDR2 is FQNEAQ in the germline V gene (reference sequence). CDR3 DNA: TGTGCCAGCACCGCTAGCGGGAGGGAGTCAGATACGCAGTATTTT. Translation: CASTASGRESDTQYF.

A remark on this clone: A read error may produce the germline difference seen at one junction end. The gene calls are TRBV7-9 and TRBJ2-7, with 7 bases matching TRBD2. This CDR3 region has 12 residues. Germline V gene lookup returns CDR1 SEHNR and CDR2 FQNEAQ (reference sequence). In DNA form, the CDR3 reads TGTGCCAGCAGCCCCCTGACTAGCTACTTGCACTTC. This translates into CASSPLTSYLHF. Using reference TRBV7-9 and TRBJ2-7 for the parts outside the CDR3, the full variable domain is DTGVSQNPRHKITKRGQNVTFRCDPISEHNRLYWYRQTLGQGPEFLTYFQNEAQLEKSRLLSDRFSAERPKGSFSTLEIQRTEQGDSAMYLCASSPLTSYLHFGPGTRLTVT.

This clone was detected only once. V and J are TRBV4-1 and TRBJ2-1; no clear D gene. CDR1 and CDR2 (germline): MGHRA, YSYEKL. CDR3 length equals 16 residues. The V end lost 0 bases, the J end lost 0 bases, and 9 bases lay between the germline ends. As DNA, the CDR3 is TGCGCCAGCAGCCAAGAATCCCACCTCTCCTACAATGAGCAGTTCTTC. The encoded protein is CASSQESHLSYNEQFF.

A remark on this clone: The same CDR3 arises from other DNA sequences in this sample as well. The chain carries TRBV4-1 and TRBJ2-7; TRBD2 matches 11 bases. The V segment lost 2 bases and the J segment 6 bases; nucleotides outside the gene matches: 3. Germline V CDR1 and CDR2: MGHRA, YSYEKL. The CDR3 extends over 14 amino acids. The CDR3: CASSQLAGGSEQYF. In DNA form, the CDR3 reads TGCGCCAGCAGCCAACTAGCGGGGGGATCCGAGCAGTACTTC.

V gene TRBV13 combines with J gene TRBJ2-3; D call uncertain. The CDR3 loop spans 12 amino acids. V lost 4 bases to trimming and J lost 6 bases, with 8 bases between them. Germline-derived CDR1 and CDR2 are PRHDT and FYEKMQ (reference sequence). CDR3 loop: CASSSDRDTQYF. CDR3 bases: TGTGCCAGCAGCTCAGATCGGGATACGCAGTATTTT.

A single count supports this clone. V and J are TRBV5-4 and TRBJ2-5; a possible D gene is TRBD2 (6 bases). The CDR3 has 14 residues. In germline, CDR1 is SGHNT, CDR2 YYREEE (reference sequence). With 0 bases removed from V and 10 bases from J, the gap between germline ends came to 16 bases. CDR3 nucleotide sequence: TGTGCCAGCAGCTTGGCTATGGGGTTTAGCGGCCAGTACTTC. Its translation is CASSLAMGFSGQYF.

This clone was counted between two and nine times. This chain uses TRBV28 with TRBJ1-2; D remains ambiguous. CDR3 length: 11 residues. The V end was cut by 10 bases, the J end by 7 bases, with 13 bases between. The germline V gene has CDR1 MDHEN and CDR2 SYDVKM. The CDR3 sequence: CATKGSSGYTF. The CDR3 nucleotides are TGTGCCACCAAGGGATCGTCTGGCTACACCTTC.

The chain has TRBV7-9 and TRBJ2-3; D is undetermined. This CDR3 contains 16 residues. V was pared by 2 bases and J by 0 bases, with 12 bases between. From germline, CDR1 is SEHNR and CDR2 FQNEAQ (reference sequence). CDR3 protein: CASSLTKGRSTDTQYF. DNA for the CDR3: TGTGCCAGCAGCTTAACAAAGGGCAGAAGCACAGATACGCAGTATTTT.

This chain joins TRBV20-1 and TRBJ2-7; D is unclear. From germline, CDR1 is DFQATT and CDR2 SNEGSKA (reference sequence). The CDR3 contains 11 residues. V lost 5 bases and J 7 bases, leaving 12 bases between the germline ends. The DNA for the CDR3 is TGCAGTGCTCTCTCCGCTGGGGAGCAGTACTTC. Protein: CSALSAGEQYF.

Comments on this clone: Distinct nucleotide sequences in the sample also encode this CDR3. CDR3 sequence: CASSPESGNTIYF. The CDR3 nucleotides read TGTGCCAGCTCACCGGAGTCTGGAAACACCATATATTTT. V and J are TRBV18 and TRBJ1-3; no reliable D call. The V end lost 3 bases, the J end lost 1 base, and 4 bases lay between the germline ends. The germline V gene encodes CDR1 KGHSH and CDR2 LQKENI. The CDR3 runs to 13 residues.

The chain recombines TRBV6-6 with TRBJ2-2, with 8 bases aligning to TRBD1. The CDR3 contains 13 residues. The trim removed 6 bases at V and 7 bases at J, leaving 4 bases unmatched. Germline V lookup: CDR1 MNHNY, CDR2 SVGAGI (reference sequence). CDR3 amino acids: CASSTGGIGELFF. In DNA, the CDR3 is TGTGCCAGCAGCACAGGGGGAATCGGGGAGCTGTTTTTT.

The CDR3 DNA reads as TGTGCCAGCAGCCCCTCGGGGGGGTCCTACGAGCAGTACTTC. It codes for CASSPSGGSYEQYF. V and J are TRBV11-2 and TRBJ2-7; 8 positions match TRBD2. The CDR3 consists of 14 residues. Germline trimming cut 5 bases from V and 1 base from J; bases unmatched to any gene: 4. Looked up from germline, CDR1 is SGHAT and CDR2 is FQNNGV.

The chain joins TRBV6-1 to TRBJ1-1; TRBD1 aligns across 8 bases. Trimming took 5 bases from V and 10 from J; bases not matched to a gene: 15. This CDR3 is built from 15 residues. CDR1 is MNHNS and CDR2 is SASEGT in the germline V gene. The DNA of the CDR3 is TGTGCCAGCAGTTCGGGACAGGCCGCACTGAAGGGAGCTTTCTTT. Its translation is CASSSGQAALKGAFF.

The chain has TRBV4-3 and TRBJ2-5; 9 positions agree with TRBD2. The germline V gene has CDR1 LGHNA and CDR2 YSLEER. Unmatched junction bases numbered 3, after V lost 0 bases and J lost 4 bases. The CDR3 extends over 15 amino acids. This CDR3 is CASSQEAGGGETQYF. The CDR3 DNA is TGCGCCAGCAGCCAAGAGGCGGGAGGGGGAGAGACCCAGTACTTC.

This clone was counted a single time. This sample includes further DNA sequences coding for the same CDR3. The rearrangement links TRBV9 to TRBJ2-1; D possibly corresponds to TRBD1 (5 bases). The CDR3 loop spans 13 amino acids. Trimming took off 1 base at V and 4 bases at J, with 6 bases between the two ends. CDR1 and CDR2 from the germline V gene are SGDLS and YYNGEE. DNA of the CDR3: TGTGCCAGCAGCGTACAGGGTTACAATGAGCAGTTCTTC. Amino acids: CASSVQGYNEQFF.

The rearrangement links TRBV18 to TRBJ1-2, with unresolved D. CDR1 is KGHSH and CDR2 is LQKENI in the germline V gene. This CDR3 comprises 14 residues. V dropped 1 base and J dropped 4 bases, with 10 bases sitting between them. For the CDR3, the DNA is TGTGCCAGCTCACCACAAGGAACTAGCTATGGCTACACCTTC. Its protein product is CASSPQGTSYGYTF. Full variable domain (outside the CDR3, taken from reference TRBV18 and TRBJ1-2): NAGVMQNPRHLVRRRGQEARLRCSPMKGHSHVYWYRQLPEEGLKFMVYLQKENIIDESGMPKERFSAEFPKEGPSILRIQQVVRGDSAAYFCASSPQGTSYGYTFGSGTRLTVV.

The chain combines TRBV5-1 with TRBJ2-1; 7 bases map to TRBD2. Germline CDR1 reads SGHRS; CDR2 reads YFSETQ. This CDR3 has 14 residues. With V trimmed by 5 bases and J by 7 bases, 9 bases remained unmatched. CDR3 DNA sequence: TGCGCCAGCAGTACCGGGGGGTCCCTAAATGAGCAGTTCTTC. The encoded protein is CASSTGGSLNEQFF.

This chain uses TRBV25-1 with TRBJ1-5, with TRBD1 as a possible D gene (6 bases). In germline, CDR1 is MGHDK, CDR2 SYGVNS. The CDR3 is made up of 14 amino acids. The V end lost 6 bases, the J end lost 4 bases, and 13 bases lay between the germline ends. DNA for the CDR3: TGTGCCAGCAGCCTAGGGGGGTCGAATCAGCCCCAGCATTTT. Translated, it gives CASSLGGSNQPQHF. The variable domain in full, completed from reference TRBV25-1 and TRBJ1-5, reads EADIYQTPRYLVIGTGKKITLECSQTMGHDKMYWYQQDPGMELHLIHYSYGVNSTEKGDLSSESTVSRIRTEHFPLTLESARPSHTSQYLCASSLGGSNQPQHFGDGTRLSIL.

V gene TRBV9 combines with J gene TRBJ2-3, with D possibly being TRBD2 (6 bases). The CDR3 extends over 15 amino acids. The germline gives CDR1 SGDLS, CDR2 YYNGEE. Trimming removed 4 bases from V and 2 bases from J, with 14 bases in between. Here the CDR3 reads CASSLTGRPTDTQYF. For the CDR3, the DNA is TGTGCCAGCAGCCTCACCGGGAGACCCACAGATACGCAGTATTTT.

The chain employs TRBV2 and TRBJ2-3, with a weak D call TRBD2 (6 bases). CDR3 length: 17 residues. Germline CDR1 SNHLY, CDR2 FYNNEI. With 11 bases removed from V and 4 bases from J, the gap between germline ends came to 28 bases. The CDR3 reads CAGSRRDRERGPDTQYF. The CDR3 DNA sequence: TGTGCCGGGAGCAGAAGGGATCGGGAGAGGGGCCCAGATACGCAGTATTTT.

The chain carries TRBV6-5 and TRBJ2-7; 7 nucleotides align to TRBD1. The CDR3 runs to 15 residues. Trimming removed 0 bases from V and 5 bases from J; junction bases left unmatched: 7. Germline CDR1 MNHEY, CDR2 SVGAGI. CDR3 nucleotide sequence: TGTGCCAGCAGTTACTCGACCGGGACAGTCAACGAGCAGTACTTC. Protein product: CASSYSTGTVNEQYF.